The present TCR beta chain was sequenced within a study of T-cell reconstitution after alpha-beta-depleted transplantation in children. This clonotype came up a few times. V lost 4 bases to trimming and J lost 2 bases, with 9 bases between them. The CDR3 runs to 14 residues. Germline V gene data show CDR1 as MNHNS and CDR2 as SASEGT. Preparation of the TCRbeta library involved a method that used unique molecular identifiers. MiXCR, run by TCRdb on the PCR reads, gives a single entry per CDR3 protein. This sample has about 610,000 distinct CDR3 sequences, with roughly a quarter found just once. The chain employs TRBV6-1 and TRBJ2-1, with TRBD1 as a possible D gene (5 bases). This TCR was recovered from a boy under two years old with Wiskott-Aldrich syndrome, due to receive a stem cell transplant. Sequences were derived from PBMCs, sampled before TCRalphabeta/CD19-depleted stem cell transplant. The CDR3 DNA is TGTGCCAGCAGTGCCTTACAGGCCTACAATGAGCAGTTCTTC. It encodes CASSALQAYNEQFF.